The 28 T cell receptor beta chains below all came from one sample that was sequenced in a study of OX40 agonist ivuxolimab in advanced cancers. Clones were read by immunoSEQ multiplex PCR, and TCRdb kept only the in-frame ones, dropping some. This sample yields roughly 13,000 clones, of which more than 80% are seen a single time; approximately 70% belongs to the top ten. The sample in question was CD4+ or CD8+ T cells sorted from blood, obtained in a trial of the OX40 agonist ivuxolimab. These receptors were collected from an adult with an advanced solid tumor such as melanoma, head and neck, liver or kidney cancer.

V usage is TRBV5-4 and J usage is TRBJ2-3; 7 nucleotides align to TRBD2. J was trimmed by 4 bases and V by 2 bases; bases with no gene match: 13. Germline CDR1 is SGHNT and CDR2 is YYREEE (reference sequence). This CDR3 comprises 17 residues. The chain's CDR3 is CASSFPWGEREADTQYF. CDR3 nucleotide sequence: TGTGCCAGCAGCTTCCCGTGGGGGGAGCGGGAAGCAGATACGCAGTATTTT.

CDR3 residues: CASSLGVLGYTF. In nucleotides, the CDR3 is TGTGCCAGCAGCTTAGGGGTACTTGGCTACACCTTC. The chain couples TRBV7-9 to TRBJ1-2; no definite D call. There are 12 residues in the CDR3. Deletions cut 1 base from V and 7 bases from J, with 7 bases between. Per germline, CDR1 SEHNR and CDR2 FQNEAQ (reference sequence).

The J gene is TRBJ2-2, the V gene TRBV5-4, with 12 bases identical to TRBD1. The CDR3 has 16 amino acids. The V gene's germline CDR1 is SGHNT and CDR2 YYREEE (reference sequence). Germline trimming cut 4 bases from V and 6 bases from J; bases unmatched to any gene: 7. This CDR3 reads CASSGTGTGGAGELFF. The DNA for the CDR3 is TGTGCCAGCAGCGGAACCGGGACAGGGGGCGCCGGGGAGCTGTTTTTT. Together with reference TRBV5-4 and TRBJ2-2, the CDR3 gives the full variable domain: ETGVTQSPTHLIKTRGQQVTLRCSSQSGHNTVSWYQQALGQGPQFIFQYYREEENGRGNFPPRFSGLQFPNYSSELNVNALELDDSALYLCASSGTGTGGAGELFFGEGSRLTVL.

About this clone: At one of its ends the junction is not consistent with the germline gene, which may arise from a read error. The chain recombines TRBV6-1 with TRBJ2-7; 7 bases map to TRBD2. CDR1 is MNHNS, CDR2 SASEGT, per germline. CDR3 length: 9 residues. Here the CDR3 reads CASGRGENF. For the CDR3, the DNA is TGTGCCAGCGGGAGGGGAGAGAACTTC.

The chain uses TRBV15 and TRBJ1-4; no reliable D call. From germline, CDR1 is LNHNV and CDR2 YYDKDF (reference sequence). This CDR3 contains 13 residues. Trimming took off 3 bases at V and 1 base at J, with 3 bases between the two ends. The CDR3 spells CATSRGTNEKLFF. Written as DNA, the CDR3 is TGTGCCACCAGCAGGGGAACTAATGAAAAACTGTTTTTT. Full variable domain (rest looked up from reference TRBV15 and TRBJ1-4): DAMVIQNPRYQVTQFGKPVTLSCSQTLNHNVMYWYQQKSSQAPKLLFHYYDKDFNNEADTPDNFQSRRPNTSFCFLDIRSPGLGDTAMYLCATSRGTNEKLFFGSGTQLSVL.

Only a few counts were recorded for this clone. This sequence joins TRBV30 and TRBJ1-1; D gene uncertain. The CDR3 extends over 12 amino acids. CDR1 and CDR2 (germline): GTSNPN, SVGIG (reference sequence). Trimming stripped 0 bases from V and 0 bases from J, with 2 bases between. CDR3 sequence reads: CAWSVLNTEAFF. In nucleotides, the CDR3 is TGTGCCTGGAGTGTGTTGAACACTGAAGCTTTCTTT.

This chain joins TRBV6-5 and TRBJ1-1; TRBD1 is a possible D gene (5 bases). The CDR3 extends over 13 amino acids. V was shortened by 2 bases and J by 4 bases, with 8 bases between the two germline ends. Germline V gives CDR1 MNHEY, CDR2 SVGAGI. CDR3 sequence: CASSYGGVTEAFF. The CDR3 DNA sequence: TGTGCCAGCAGTTACGGGGGTGTCACTGAAGCTTTCTTT.

On this clone itself: The same CDR3 can be traced to other DNA sequences in this sample. The chain uses TRBV27 and TRBJ2-7; D remains unclear. The CDR3 loop spans 13 amino acids. Germline loops: CDR1 MNHEY, CDR2 SMNVEV (reference sequence). V was shortened by 2 bases and J by 2 bases, with 7 bases between the two germline ends. The CDR3 is CASSLGQTYEQYF. For the CDR3, the DNA is TGTGCCAGCAGTTTAGGGCAGACCTACGAGCAGTACTTC.

For the CDR3, the DNA is TGTGCCAGCGGATCTATGGGCAGGGAGGGTGAAGAGACCCAGTACTTC. Amino acid sequence: CASGSMGREGEETQYF. V and J are TRBV6-6 and TRBJ2-5, with 7 bases lining up with TRBD2. Germline CDR1 MNHNY, CDR2 SVGAGI (reference sequence). The length of the CDR3 is 16 residues. The trim removed 8 bases at V and 3 bases at J, leaving 15 bases unmatched.

The J gene is TRBJ2-7, the V gene TRBV6-6; D gene uncertain. V was cut by 2 bases and J by 2 bases, with 7 bases left in between. The length of the CDR3 is 13 residues. From germline, CDR1 is MNHNY and CDR2 SVGAGI (reference sequence). The CDR3 nucleotides are TGTGCCAGCAGTTACGCACAGCCCTACGAGCAGTACTTC. Encoded protein: CASSYAQPYEQYF.

In its sample, this clone was seen once. CDR3: CASSEWVQETQYF. In DNA, the CDR3 is TGTGCCAGCAGTGAATGGGTCCAAGAGACCCAGTACTTC. The chain combines TRBV2 with TRBJ2-5; D is unresolved. Germline CDR1 SNHLY, CDR2 FYNNEI. This CDR3 has 13 residues. V lost 2 bases to trimming and J lost 1 base, with 5 bases between them. Full variable domain (rest looked up from reference TRBV2 and TRBJ2-5): EPEVTQTPSHQVTQMGQEVILRCVPISNHLYFYWYRQILGQKVEFLVSFYNNEISEKSEIFDDQFSVERPDGSNFTLKIRSTKLEDSAMYFCASSEWVQETQYFGPGTRLLVL.

This chain links TRBV2 with TRBJ1-4; D is uncertain. The CDR3 has 15 amino acids. Germline V gives CDR1 SNHLY, CDR2 FYNNEI. Deletions cut 4 bases from V and 0 bases from J, with 9 bases between. CDR3 residues: CASSGKVSTNEKLFF. The CDR3 region has the DNA TGTGCCAGCAGTGGGAAGGTATCAACTAATGAAAAACTGTTTTTT.

This chain joins TRBV4-2 and TRBJ1-4; D remains ambiguous. CDR1 and CDR2 (germline): LGHNA, YNFKEQ. The CDR3 runs to 16 residues. Trimming removed 0 bases at V and 5 bases at J, with 13 bases between. DNA of the CDR3: TGTGCCAGCAGCCAAGACCTTTACAGCTCGAATGAAAAACTGTTTTTT. Amino acids: CASSQDLYSSNEKLFF.

The V and J genes are TRBV27 and TRBJ2-6; D might be TRBD2 (5 bases). Trimming removed 6 bases from V and 0 bases from J, with 15 bases in between. The germline V gene has CDR1 MNHEY and CDR2 SMNVEV (reference sequence). This CDR3 has 17 residues. The DNA for the CDR3 is TGTGCCAGCAGACCCAAACGGGGATACTCTGGGGCCAACGTCCTGACTTTC. This sequence encodes CASRPKRGYSGANVLTF.

The chain carries TRBV7-8 and TRBJ1-5; 7 bases are a match to TRBD1. The CDR3 covers 14 residues. V lost 5 bases and J lost 3; bases outside the gene matches: 4. The germline V gene has CDR1 SGHVS and CDR2 FQNEAQ. The CDR3 reads CASSQTGPNQPQHF. DNA of the CDR3: TGTGCCAGCAGCCAGACAGGGCCCAATCAGCCCCAGCATTTT.

A note on this clone: A junction end diverges from the germline sequence, so it may reflect a read error. The genes are TRBV5-1 and TRBJ1-2, with D perhaps matching TRBD1 (6 bases). Germline CDR1 SGHRS, CDR2 YFSETQ. This CDR3 comprises 13 residues. For the CDR3, the DNA is TGTGCCAGCAGATCGACAGGCCACTATGGCTACACCTTC. This codes for CASRSTGHYGYTF.

The rearrangement links TRBV4-3 to TRBJ1-1; D possibly corresponds to TRBD1 (5 bases). The CDR3 loop spans 15 amino acids. In germline, CDR1 is LGHNA, CDR2 YSLEER. With 0 bases removed from V and 5 bases from J, the gap between germline ends came to 13 bases. In DNA form, the CDR3 reads TGCGCCAGCAGCCAAGATGGGGGGATCTCGACTGAAGCTTTCTTT. It codes for CASSQDGGISTEAFF.

This rearrangement joins TRBV4-1 to TRBJ2-7; D unresolved. CDR1 and CDR2 (germline): MGHRA, YSYEKL. V lost 1 base to trimming and J lost 0 bases, with 10 bases between them. The length of the CDR3 is 15 residues. CDR3 DNA: TGCGCCAGCAGCCAAGTTTTCGCGAGCTCCTACGAGCAGTACTTC. Translating it yields CASSQVFASSYEQYF.

The rearrangement joins TRBV4-3 to TRBJ2-7; 7 bases align to TRBD1. The junction had 14 bases not matched to a gene; V was cut back by 3 bases and J by 0 bases. CDR1 and CDR2 (germline): LGHNA, YSLEER. The CDR3 covers 18 residues. The CDR3 sequence is CASSQELGQTSSSYEQYF. The CDR3 DNA reads as TGCGCCAGCAGCCAGGAACTGGGACAGACAAGCAGCTCCTACGAGCAGTACTTC.

The chain links TRBV7-9 to TRBJ2-7; D perhaps matches TRBD1 (6 bases). Trimming took 5 bases from V and 3 from J, leaving 17 bases between them. The CDR3 covers 15 residues. Germline assignment: CDR1 SEHNR and CDR2 FQNEAQ (reference sequence). The CDR3 reads CASSGFRTEGYEQYF. The CDR3 nucleotides read TGTGCCAGCAGCGGTTTTAGGACAGAAGGCTACGAGCAGTACTTC. The variable domain in full, completed from reference TRBV7-9 and TRBJ2-7, reads DTGVSQNPRHKITKRGQNVTFRCDPISEHNRLYWYRQTLGQGPEFLTYFQNEAQLEKSRLLSDRFSAERPKGSFSTLEIQRTEQGDSAMYLCASSGFRTEGYEQYFGPGTRLTVT.

The gene calls are TRBV19 and TRBJ2-1, with a weak D call TRBD2 (6 bases). The germline V and J ends were trimmed by 3 bases and 8 bases, with 20 bases remaining between them. This CDR3 comprises 16 residues. Germline V gives CDR1 LNHDA, CDR2 SQIVND (reference sequence). The CDR3 bases are TGTGCCAGTAGTATCGCTCAACTAGCCCCCTATTATGAGCAGTTCTTC. It translates to CASSIAQLAPYYEQFF.

CDR3 coding DNA: TGTGCCAGCAGCCCCAGAACTAGCGGGAGGGCCATCGACGGTCATGAGCAGTTCTTC. This codes for CASSPRTSGRAIDGHEQFF. The J gene is TRBJ2-1, the V gene TRBV11-3, with 13 bases aligning to TRBD2. With 5 bases clipped from V and 8 bases from J, the junction kept 18 bases outside the gene matches. The CDR3 has 19 residues. The germline V gene encodes CDR1 SGHNT and CDR2 YENEEA. The entire variable domain, with the rest obtained from reference TRBV11-3 and TRBJ2-1, is as follows: EAGVVQSPRYKIIEKKQPVAFWCNPISGHNTLYWYLQNLGQGPELLIRYENEEAVDDSQLPKDRFSAERLKGVDSTLKIQPAELGDSAVYLCASSPRTSGRAIDGHEQFFGPGTRLTVL.

This clone appeared once. The gene calls are TRBV7-9 and TRBJ2-1; no clear D. The CDR3 runs to 10 residues. The V gene's germline CDR1 is SEHNR and CDR2 FQNEAQ (reference sequence). With 5 bases removed from V and 5 bases from J, the gap between germline ends came to 1 base. The CDR3 protein is CASSHNEQFF. Written as DNA, the CDR3 is TGTGCCAGCAGCCACAATGAGCAGTTCTTC.

This chain connects TRBV4-2 to TRBJ2-4, with 8 bases that match TRBD2. CDR3 length: 14 residues. Germline CDR1 reads LGHNA; CDR2 reads YNFKEQ. The J segment lost 14 bases and the V segment lost 0 bases, leaving 9 bases of the junction unmatched. The CDR3 nucleotides are TGTGCCAGCAGCCAAGATCTCGGGGGGGAGATAGAGTACTTC. Protein sequence: CASSQDLGGEIEYF.

This chain links TRBV11-3 with TRBJ2-7; D tentatively reads TRBD1 or TRBD2 (6 bases each). Trimming removed 2 bases at V and 5 bases at J, with 10 bases between. The CDR3 contains 13 residues. Germline CDR1 is SGHNT and CDR2 is YENEEA. The CDR3 region has the DNA TGTGCCAGCAGCTTACGGGGGCTTGACGAGCAGTACTTC. This gives the protein CASSLRGLDEQYF.

The rearrangement links TRBV6-1 to TRBJ2-3; 7 bases line up with TRBD2. The V and J ends lost 2 bases and 5 bases, in that order; junction bases with no gene match: 7. This CDR3 is 15 amino acids long. The germline V gene has CDR1 MNHNS and CDR2 SASEGT. CDR3 protein: CASSESGATRDTQYF. CDR3 coding DNA: TGTGCCAGCAGTGAAAGCGGGGCCACGAGAGATACGCAGTATTTT.

This chain uses TRBV11-3 with TRBJ1-2; the D is unclear. V was shortened by 1 base and J by 4 bases, with 10 bases between the two germline ends. In germline, CDR1 is SGHNT, CDR2 YENEEA. CDR3 length: 14 amino acids. CDR3 amino acids: CASSLGSTSYGYTF. As DNA, the CDR3 is TGTGCCAGCAGCTTAGGCTCAACATCCTATGGCTACACCTTC.

Points on this clone: Compared with germline, one end of the junction differs, possibly owing to a read error. The chain has TRBV2 and TRBJ2-3; TRBD1 agrees at 9 bases. The CDR3 covers 16 residues. The germline V gene encodes CDR1 SNHLY and CDR2 FYNNEI. The CDR3 region has the DNA TGTGCCAGCAGAAGACAGGGGGAACACAGCACAGATACGCAGTTTTTT. Translating it yields CASRRQGEHSTDTQFF.